This T cell receptor beta chain was observed in a study of spatial heterogeneity in lung cancer. TCRdb re-derived calls from the 5' RACE reads in MiXCR, one entry per CDR3 protein. The data hold 25,000 to 35,000 distinct CDR3 sequences, with roughly 10% observed a single time. This CDR3 is 14 amino acids long. Trimming removed 6 bases at V and 4 bases at J, with 10 bases between. Germline CDR1 reads SGHVS; CDR2 reads FNYEAQ. This clonotype was recorded a few times. The time point here: blood at routine non-recurrence follow-up after resection. Extraction of whole RNA from tumor, nontumor lung or frozen PBMC preceded unsorted sequencing.

The rearrangement links TRBV7-6 to TRBJ1-6, with D possibly matching TRBD1 (6 bases). Material: PBMCs, obtained at follow-up. The TCR originated in a female donor with early-stage non-small cell lung cancer. This CDR3 is CASSRDIYNSPLHF. CDR3 coding DNA: TGTGCCAGCAGTCGGGACATTTATAATTCACCCCTCCACTTT.